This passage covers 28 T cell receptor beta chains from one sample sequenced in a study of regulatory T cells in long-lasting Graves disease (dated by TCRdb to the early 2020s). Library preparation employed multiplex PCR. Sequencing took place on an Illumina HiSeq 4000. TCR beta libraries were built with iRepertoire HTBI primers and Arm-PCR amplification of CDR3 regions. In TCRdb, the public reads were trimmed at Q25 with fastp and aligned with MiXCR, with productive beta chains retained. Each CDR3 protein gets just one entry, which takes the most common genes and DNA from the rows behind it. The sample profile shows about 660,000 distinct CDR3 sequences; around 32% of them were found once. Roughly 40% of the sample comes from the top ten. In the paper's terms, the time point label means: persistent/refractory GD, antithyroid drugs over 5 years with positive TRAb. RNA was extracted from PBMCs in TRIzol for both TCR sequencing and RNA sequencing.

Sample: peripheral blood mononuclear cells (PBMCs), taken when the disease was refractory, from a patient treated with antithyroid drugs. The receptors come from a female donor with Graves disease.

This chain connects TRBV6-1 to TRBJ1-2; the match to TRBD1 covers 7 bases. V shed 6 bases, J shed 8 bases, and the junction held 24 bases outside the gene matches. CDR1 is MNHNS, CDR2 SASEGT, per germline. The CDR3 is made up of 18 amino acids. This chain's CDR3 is CASRVIGTAVLGKSGYTF. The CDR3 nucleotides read TGTGCCAGCAGAGTAATCGGGACAGCGGTCCTAGGTAAATCAGGCTACACCTTC.

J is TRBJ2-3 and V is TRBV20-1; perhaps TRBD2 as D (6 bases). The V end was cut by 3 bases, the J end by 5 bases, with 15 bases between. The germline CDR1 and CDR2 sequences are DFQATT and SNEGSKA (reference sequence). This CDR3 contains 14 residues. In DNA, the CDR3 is TGCAGTGCTAGCGCGGTAGCGGAAGTAGATACGCAGTATTTT. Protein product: CSASAVAEVDTQYF.

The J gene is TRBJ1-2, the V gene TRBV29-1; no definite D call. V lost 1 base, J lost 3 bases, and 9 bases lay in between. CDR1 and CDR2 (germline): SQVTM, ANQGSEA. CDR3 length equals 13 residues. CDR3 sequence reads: CSVEGGRDYGYTF. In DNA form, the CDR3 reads TGCAGCGTTGAAGGAGGGCGCGACTATGGCTACACCTTC.

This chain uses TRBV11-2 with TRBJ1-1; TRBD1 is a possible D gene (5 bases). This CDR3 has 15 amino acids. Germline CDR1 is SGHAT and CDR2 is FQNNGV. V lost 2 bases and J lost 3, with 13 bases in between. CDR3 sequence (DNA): TGTGCCAGCAGCTTACGGGGGGAAACCGACACTGAAGCTTTCTTT. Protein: CASSLRGETDTEAFF.

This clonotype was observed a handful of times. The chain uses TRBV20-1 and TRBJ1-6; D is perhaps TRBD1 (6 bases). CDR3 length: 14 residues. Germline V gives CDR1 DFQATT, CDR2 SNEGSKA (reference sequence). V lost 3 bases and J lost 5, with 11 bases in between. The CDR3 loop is CSASLRTDNSPLHF. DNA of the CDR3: TGCAGTGCTAGCCTCCGGACAGATAATTCACCCCTCCACTTT.

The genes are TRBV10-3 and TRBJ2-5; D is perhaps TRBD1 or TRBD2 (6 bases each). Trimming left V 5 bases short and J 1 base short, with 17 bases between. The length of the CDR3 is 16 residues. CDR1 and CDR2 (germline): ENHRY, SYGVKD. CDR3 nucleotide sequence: TGTGCCATCAGTCCCTACGGGGGCAGGGGCCAAGAGACCCAGTACTTC. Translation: CAISPYGGRGQETQYF.

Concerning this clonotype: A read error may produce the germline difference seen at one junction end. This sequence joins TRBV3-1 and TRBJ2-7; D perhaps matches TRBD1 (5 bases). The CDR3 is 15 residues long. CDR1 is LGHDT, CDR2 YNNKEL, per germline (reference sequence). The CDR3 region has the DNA TGTGCCAGCAGCCAAGGCCCAGGGTCCTCCTCCGAGCAGTACTTC. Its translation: CASSQGPGSSSEQYF.

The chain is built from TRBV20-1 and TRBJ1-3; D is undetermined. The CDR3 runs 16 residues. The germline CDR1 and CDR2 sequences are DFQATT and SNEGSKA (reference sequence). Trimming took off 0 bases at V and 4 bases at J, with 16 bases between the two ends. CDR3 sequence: CSARDPRALGGNTIYF. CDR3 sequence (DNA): TGCAGTGCTAGAGATCCGAGGGCGCTGGGGGGAAACACCATATATTTT.

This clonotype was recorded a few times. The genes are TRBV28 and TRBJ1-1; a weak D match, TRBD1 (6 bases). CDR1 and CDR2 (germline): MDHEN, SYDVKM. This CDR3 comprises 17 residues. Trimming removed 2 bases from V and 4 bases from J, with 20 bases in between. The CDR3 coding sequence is TGTGCCAGCAGTTTACGGGTAGGCGGCAGGGGATTCACTGAAGCTTTCTTT. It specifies CASSLRVGGRGFTEAFF.

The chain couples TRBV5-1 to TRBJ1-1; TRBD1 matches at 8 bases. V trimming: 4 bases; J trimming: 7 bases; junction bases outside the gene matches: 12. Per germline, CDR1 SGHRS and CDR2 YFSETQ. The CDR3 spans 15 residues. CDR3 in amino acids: CASSAQQGVGVEAFF. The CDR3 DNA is TGCGCCAGCAGCGCCCAACAGGGGGTCGGGGTTGAAGCTTTCTTT.

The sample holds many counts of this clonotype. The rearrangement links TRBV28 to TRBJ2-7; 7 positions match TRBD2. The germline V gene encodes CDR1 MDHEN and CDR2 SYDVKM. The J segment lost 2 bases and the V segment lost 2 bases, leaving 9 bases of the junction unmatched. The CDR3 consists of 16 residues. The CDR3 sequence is CASSLISGTSTYEQYF. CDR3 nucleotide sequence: TGTGCCAGCAGTTTAATCAGCGGGACGTCGACCTACGAGCAGTACTTC.

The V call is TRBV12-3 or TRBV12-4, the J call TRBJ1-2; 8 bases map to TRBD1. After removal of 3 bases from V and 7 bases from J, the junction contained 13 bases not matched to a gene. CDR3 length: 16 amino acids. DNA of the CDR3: TGTGCCAGCAGTTTGGGGGTCGGGCAGGGGGCGTTTGGCTACACCTTC. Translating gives CASSLGVGQGAFGYTF.

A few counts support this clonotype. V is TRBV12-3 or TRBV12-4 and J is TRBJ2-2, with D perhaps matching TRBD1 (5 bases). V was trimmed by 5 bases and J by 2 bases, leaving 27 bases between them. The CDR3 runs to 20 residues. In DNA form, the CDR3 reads TGTGCCAGCAGTACCCACAGTATGGAGCCAGGACAAGCTAACACCGGGGAGCTGTTTTTT. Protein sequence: CASSTHSMEPGQANTGELFF.

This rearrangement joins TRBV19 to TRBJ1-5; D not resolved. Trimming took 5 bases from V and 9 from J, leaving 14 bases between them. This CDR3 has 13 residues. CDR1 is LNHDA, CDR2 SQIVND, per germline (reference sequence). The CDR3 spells CASSGLLLVPQHF. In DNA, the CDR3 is TGTGCCAGTAGTGGACTTCTCTTGGTGCCCCAGCATTTT. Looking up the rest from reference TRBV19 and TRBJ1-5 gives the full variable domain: DGGITQSPKYLFRKEGQNVTLSCEQNLNHDAMYWYRQDPGQGLRLIYYSQIVNDFQKGDIAEGYSVSREKKESFPLTVTSAQKNPTAFYLCASSGLLLVPQHFGDGTRLSIL.

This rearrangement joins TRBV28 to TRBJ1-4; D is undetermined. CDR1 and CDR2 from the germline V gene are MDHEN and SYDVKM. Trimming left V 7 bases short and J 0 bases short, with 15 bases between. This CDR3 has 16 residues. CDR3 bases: TGTGCCAGCACCCCGCGGCAGACAACAACTAATGAAAAACTGTTTTTT. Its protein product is CASTPRQTTTNEKLFF.

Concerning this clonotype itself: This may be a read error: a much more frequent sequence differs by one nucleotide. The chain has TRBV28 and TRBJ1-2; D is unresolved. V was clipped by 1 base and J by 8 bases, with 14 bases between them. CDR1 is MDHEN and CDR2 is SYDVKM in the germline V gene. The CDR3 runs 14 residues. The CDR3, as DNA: TGTGCCAGCAGTTTATTTTCCAGGAGGGAAGGCTACACCTTC. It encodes CASSLFSRREGYTF.

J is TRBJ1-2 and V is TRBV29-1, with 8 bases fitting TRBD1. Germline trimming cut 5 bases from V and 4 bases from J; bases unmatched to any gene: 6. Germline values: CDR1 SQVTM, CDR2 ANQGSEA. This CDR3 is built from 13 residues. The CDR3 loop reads CSVTGGSGYGYTF. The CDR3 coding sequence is TGCAGCGTTACAGGGGGGTCTGGCTATGGCTACACCTTC.

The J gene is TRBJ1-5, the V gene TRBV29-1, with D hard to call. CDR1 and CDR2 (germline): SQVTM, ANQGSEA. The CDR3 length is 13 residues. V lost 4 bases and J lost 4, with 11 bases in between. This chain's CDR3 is CSVGVGTNQPQHF. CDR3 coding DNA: TGCAGCGTTGGGGTCGGTACAAATCAGCCCCAGCATTTT.

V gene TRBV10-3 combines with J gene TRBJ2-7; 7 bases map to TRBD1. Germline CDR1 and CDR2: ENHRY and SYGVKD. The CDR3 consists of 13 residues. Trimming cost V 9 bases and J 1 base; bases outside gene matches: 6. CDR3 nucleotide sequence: TGTGCCATTGCCGGGGACAGATCCTACGAGCAGTACTTC. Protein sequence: CAIAGDRSYEQYF.

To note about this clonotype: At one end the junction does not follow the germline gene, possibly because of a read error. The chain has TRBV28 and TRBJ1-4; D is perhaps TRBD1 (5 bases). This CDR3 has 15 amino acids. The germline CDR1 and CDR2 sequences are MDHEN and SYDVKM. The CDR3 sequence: CAIEPAGTANEKLVF. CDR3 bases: TGTGCCATCGAACCGGCCGGGACCGCTAATGAAAAACTGGTTTTT.

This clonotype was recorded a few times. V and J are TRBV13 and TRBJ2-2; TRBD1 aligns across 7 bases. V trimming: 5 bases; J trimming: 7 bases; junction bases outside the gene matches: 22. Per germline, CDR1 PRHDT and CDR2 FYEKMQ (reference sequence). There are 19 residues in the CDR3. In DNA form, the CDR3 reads TGTGCCAGCAGCCGCAGGCCTAGGGGGCCAGAGGGGCCTTACGGGGAGCTGTTTTTT. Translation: CASSRRPRGPEGPYGELFF.

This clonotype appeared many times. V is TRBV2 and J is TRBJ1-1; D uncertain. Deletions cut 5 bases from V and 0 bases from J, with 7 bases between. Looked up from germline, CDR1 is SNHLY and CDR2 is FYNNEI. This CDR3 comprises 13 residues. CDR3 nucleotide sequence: TGTGCCAGCAGTTCGACACTGAACACTGAAGCTTTCTTT. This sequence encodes CASSSTLNTEAFF.

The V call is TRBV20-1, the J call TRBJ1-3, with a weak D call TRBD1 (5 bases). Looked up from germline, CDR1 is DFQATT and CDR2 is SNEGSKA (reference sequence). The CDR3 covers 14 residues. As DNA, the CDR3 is TGCAGCGCGCCTTTTGAGGCAGGGCGAAACACCATATATTTT. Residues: CSAPFEAGRNTIYF.

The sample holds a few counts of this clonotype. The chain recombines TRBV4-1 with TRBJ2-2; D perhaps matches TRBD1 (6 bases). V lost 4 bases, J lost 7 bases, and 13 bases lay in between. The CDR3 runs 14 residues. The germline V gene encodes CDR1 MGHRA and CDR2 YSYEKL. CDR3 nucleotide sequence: TGCGCCAGCAGCCGCGCGACAGGTGGCGGGGAGCTGTTTTTT. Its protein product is CASSRATGGGELFF.

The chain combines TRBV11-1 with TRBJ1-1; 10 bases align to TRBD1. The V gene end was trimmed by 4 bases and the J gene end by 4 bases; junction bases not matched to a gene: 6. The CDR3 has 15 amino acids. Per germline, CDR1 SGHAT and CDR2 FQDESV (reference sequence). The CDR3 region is CASSWDRGPGTEAFF. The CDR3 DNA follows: TGTGCCAGCAGCTGGGACAGGGGACCAGGCACTGAAGCTTTCTTT.

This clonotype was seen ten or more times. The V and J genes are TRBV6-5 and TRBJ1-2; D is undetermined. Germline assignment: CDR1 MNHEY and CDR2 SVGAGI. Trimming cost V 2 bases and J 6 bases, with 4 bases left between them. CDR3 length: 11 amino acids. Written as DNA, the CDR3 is TGTGCCAGCAGTTACGGGGATGGCTACACCTTC. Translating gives CASSYGDGYTF.

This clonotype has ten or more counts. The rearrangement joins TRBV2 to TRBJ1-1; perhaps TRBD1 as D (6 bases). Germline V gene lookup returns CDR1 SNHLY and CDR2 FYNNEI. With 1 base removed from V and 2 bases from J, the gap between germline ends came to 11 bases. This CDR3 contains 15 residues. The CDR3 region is CASSEGWGRNTEAFF. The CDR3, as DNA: TGTGCCAGCAGTGAAGGATGGGGGCGAAACACTGAAGCTTTCTTT.

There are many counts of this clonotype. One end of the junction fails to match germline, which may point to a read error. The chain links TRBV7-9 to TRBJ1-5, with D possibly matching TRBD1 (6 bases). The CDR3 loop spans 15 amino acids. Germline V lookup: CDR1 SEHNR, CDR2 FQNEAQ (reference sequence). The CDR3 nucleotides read TGTGCCAGCAGTTTAGGACAGATTAGCAATCAGCCCCAGCATTTT. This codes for CASSLGQISNQPQHF.